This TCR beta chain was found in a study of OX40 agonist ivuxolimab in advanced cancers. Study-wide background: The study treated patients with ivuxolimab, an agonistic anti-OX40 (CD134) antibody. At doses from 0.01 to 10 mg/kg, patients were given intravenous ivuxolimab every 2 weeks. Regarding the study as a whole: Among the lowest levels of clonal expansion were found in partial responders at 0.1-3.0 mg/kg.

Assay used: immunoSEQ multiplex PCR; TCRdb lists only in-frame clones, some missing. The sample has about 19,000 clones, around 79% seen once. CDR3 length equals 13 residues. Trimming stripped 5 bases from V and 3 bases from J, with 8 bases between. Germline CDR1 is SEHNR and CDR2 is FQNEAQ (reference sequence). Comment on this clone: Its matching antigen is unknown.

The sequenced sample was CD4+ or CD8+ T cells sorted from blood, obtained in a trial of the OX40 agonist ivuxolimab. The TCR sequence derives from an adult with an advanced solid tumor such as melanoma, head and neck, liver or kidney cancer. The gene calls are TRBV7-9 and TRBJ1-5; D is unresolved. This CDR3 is CASSPGVNQPQHF. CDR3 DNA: TGTGCCAGCAGCCCAGGAGTCAATCAGCCCCAGCATTTT.